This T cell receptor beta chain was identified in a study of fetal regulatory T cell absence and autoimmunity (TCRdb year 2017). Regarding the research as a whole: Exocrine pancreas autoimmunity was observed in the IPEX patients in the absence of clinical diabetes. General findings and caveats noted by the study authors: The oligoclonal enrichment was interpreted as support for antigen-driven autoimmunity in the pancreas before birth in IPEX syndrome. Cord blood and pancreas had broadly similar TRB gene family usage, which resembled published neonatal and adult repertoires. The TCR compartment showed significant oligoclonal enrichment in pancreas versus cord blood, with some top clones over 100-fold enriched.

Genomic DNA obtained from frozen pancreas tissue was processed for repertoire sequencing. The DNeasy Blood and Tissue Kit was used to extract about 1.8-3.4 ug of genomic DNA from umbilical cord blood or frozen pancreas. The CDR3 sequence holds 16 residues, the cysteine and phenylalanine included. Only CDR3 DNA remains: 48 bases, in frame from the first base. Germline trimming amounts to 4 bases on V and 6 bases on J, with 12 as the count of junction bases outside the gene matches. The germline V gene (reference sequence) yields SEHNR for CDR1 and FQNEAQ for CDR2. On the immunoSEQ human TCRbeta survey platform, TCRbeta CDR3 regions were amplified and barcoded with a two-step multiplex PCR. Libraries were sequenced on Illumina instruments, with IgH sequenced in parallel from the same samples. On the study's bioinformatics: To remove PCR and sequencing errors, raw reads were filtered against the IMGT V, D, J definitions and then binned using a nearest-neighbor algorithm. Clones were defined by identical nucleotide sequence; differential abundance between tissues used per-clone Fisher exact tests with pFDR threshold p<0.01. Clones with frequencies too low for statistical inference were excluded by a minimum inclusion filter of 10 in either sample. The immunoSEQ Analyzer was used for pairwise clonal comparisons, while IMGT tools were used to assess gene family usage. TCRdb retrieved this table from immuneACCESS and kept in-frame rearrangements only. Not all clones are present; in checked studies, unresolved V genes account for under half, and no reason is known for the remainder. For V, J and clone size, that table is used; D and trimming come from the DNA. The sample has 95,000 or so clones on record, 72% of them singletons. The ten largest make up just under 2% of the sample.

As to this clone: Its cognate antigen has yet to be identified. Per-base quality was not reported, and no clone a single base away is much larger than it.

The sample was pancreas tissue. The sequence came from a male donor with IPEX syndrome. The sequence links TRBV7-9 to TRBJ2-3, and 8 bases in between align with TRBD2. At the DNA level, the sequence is TGTGCCAGCAGCTCCGCCGGGACTAGTGACGCCGATACGCAGTATTTT. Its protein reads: CASSSAGTSDADTQYF.